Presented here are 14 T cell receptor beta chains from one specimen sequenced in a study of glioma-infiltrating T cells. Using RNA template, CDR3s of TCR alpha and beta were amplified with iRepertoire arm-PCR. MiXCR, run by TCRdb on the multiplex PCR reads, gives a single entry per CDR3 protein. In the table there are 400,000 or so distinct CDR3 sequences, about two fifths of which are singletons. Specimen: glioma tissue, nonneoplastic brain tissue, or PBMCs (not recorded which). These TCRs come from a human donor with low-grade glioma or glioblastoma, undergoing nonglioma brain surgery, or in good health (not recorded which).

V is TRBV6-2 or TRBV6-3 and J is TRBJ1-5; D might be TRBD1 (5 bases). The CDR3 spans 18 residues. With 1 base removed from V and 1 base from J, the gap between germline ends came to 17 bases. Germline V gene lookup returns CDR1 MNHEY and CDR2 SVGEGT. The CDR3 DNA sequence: TGTGCCAGCAGTTACTTCGACCCGACACGGGGGAGCAATCAGCCCCAGCATTTT. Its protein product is CASSYFDPTRGSNQPQHF.

The CDR3, as DNA: TGTGCCAGCAGCTCCGGGACTAGCTTCTACGAGCAGTACTTC. This sequence encodes CASSSGTSFYEQYF. V gene TRBV5-5 combines with J gene TRBJ2-7; TRBD2 matches 9 bases. CDR1 SGHKS and CDR2 YYEKEE come from the germline V gene (reference sequence). V shed 3 bases, J shed 3 bases, and the junction held 4 bases outside the gene matches. There are 14 residues in the CDR3.

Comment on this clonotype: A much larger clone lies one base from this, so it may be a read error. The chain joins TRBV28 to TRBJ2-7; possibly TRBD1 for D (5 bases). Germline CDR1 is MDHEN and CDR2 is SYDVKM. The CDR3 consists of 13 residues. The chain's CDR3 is CASSWGSETVPHF. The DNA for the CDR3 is TGTGCCAGCAGTTGGGGCAGTGAAACTGTTCCGCACTTC.

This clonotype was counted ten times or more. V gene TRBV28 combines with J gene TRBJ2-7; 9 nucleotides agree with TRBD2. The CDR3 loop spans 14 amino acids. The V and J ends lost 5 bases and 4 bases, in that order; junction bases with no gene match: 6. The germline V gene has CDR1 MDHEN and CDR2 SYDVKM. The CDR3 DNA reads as TGTGCCAGCAGTCTTAGCGGGAGTGGGTACGAGCAGTACTTC. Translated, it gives CASSLSGSGYEQYF.

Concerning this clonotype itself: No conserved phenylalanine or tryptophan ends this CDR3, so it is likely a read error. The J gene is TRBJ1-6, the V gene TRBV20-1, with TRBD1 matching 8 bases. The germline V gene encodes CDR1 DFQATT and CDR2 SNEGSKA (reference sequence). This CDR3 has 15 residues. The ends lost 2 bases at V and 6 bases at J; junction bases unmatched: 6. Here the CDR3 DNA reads TGCAGTGCTAGATCGACAGGGGAAGCTAATTCACCCCTCCACCTT. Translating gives CSARSTGEANSPLHL.

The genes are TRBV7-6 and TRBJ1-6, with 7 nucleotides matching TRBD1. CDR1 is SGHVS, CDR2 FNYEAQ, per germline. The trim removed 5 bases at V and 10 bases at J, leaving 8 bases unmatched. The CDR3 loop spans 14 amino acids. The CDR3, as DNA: TGTGCCAGCAGCGCAGCCGACAGGGACTCACCCCTCCACTTT. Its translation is CASSAADRDSPLHF.

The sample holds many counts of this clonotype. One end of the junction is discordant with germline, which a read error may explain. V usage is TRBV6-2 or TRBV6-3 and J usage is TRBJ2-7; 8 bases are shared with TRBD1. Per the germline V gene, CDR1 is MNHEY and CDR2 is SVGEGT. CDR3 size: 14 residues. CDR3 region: CASIYRDRPYEQYF. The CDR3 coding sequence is TGTGCCAGCATTTACCGGGACAGGCCTTACGAGCAGTACTTC.

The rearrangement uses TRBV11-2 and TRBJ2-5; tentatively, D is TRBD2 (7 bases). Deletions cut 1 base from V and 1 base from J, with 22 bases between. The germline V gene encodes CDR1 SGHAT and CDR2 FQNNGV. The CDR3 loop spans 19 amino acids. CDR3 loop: CASSLVGGVGPAVQETQYF. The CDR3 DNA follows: TGTGCCAGCAGCTTAGTAGGGGGGGTCGGTCCGGCAGTCCAAGAGACCCAGTACTTC.

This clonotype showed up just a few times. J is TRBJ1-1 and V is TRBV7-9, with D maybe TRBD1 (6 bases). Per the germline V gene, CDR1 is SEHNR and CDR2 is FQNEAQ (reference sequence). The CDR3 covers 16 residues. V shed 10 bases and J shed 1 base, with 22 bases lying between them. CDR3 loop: CANIEGAGEANTEAFF. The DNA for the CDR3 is TGTGCCAACATCGAAGGGGCAGGGGAGGCGAACACTGAAGCTTTCTTT.

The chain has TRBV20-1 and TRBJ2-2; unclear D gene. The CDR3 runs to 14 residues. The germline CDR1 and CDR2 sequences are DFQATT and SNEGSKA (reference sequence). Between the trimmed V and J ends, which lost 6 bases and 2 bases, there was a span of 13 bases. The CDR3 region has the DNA TGCAGTGCAGACACCGGGCCCAACACCGGGGAGCTGTTTTTT. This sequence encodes CSADTGPNTGELFF.

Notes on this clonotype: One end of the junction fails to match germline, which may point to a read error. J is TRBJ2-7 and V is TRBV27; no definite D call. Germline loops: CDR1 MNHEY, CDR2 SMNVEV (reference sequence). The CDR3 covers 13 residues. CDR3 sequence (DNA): TGTGCCAGCAGTCCTCCCTCCTCCTACGGGCAGTACTTC. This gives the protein CASSPPSSYGQYF.

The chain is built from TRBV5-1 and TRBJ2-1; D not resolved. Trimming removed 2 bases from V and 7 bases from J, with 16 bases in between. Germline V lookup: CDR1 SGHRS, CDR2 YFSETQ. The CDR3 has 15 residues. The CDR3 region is CASSFGSGRVNEQFF. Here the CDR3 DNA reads TGCGCCAGCAGCTTTGGTTCAGGCCGGGTAAATGAGCAGTTCTTC.

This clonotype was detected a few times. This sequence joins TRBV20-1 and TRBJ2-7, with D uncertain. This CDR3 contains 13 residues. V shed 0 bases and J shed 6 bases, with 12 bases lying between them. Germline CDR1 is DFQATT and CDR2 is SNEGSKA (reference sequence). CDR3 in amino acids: CSARDWALSEQYF. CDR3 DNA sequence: TGCAGTGCTAGAGATTGGGCTTTGAGCGAGCAGTACTTC.

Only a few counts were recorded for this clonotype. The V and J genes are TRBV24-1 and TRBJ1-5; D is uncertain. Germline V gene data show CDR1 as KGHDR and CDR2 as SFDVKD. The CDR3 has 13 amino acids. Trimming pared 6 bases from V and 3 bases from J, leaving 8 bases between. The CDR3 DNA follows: TGTGCCACCAGTAGTCAGCCCAATCAGCCCCAGCATTTT. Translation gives CATSSQPNQPQHF.